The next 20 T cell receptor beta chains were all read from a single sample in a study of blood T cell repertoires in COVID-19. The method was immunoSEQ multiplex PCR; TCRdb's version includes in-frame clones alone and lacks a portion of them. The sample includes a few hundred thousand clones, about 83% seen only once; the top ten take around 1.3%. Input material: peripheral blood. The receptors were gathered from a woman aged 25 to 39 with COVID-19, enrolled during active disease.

The CDR3 sequence is CASSPTSGGANEQFF. CDR3 DNA: TGTGCCAGCAGCCCGACTAGCGGGGGGGCCAATGAGCAGTTCTTC. This chain uses TRBV7-3 with TRBJ2-1, with 14 positions matching TRBD2. CDR1 is SGHTA, CDR2 FQGTGA, per germline. The J segment lost 6 bases and the V segment lost 5 bases, leaving 3 bases of the junction unmatched. This CDR3 region has 15 residues.

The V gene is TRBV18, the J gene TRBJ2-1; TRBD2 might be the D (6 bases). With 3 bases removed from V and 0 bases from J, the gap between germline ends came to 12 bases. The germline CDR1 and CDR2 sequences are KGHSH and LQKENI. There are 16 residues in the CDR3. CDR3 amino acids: CASSPRDLGSYNEQFF. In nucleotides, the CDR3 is TGTGCCAGCTCACCCCGGGACTTGGGCTCCTACAATGAGCAGTTCTTC.

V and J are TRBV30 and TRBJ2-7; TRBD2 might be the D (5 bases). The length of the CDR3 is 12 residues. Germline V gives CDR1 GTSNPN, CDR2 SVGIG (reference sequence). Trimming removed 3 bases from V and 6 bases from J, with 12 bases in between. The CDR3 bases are TGTGCCTGGAGCCATACTAGTACCGAGCAGTACTTC. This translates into CAWSHTSTEQYF.

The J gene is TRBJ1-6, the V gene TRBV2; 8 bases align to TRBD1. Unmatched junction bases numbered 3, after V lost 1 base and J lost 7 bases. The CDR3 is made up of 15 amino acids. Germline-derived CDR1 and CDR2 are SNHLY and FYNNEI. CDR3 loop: CASSEEGQENSPLHF. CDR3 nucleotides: TGTGCCAGCAGTGAAGAGGGACAGGAGAATTCACCCCTCCACTTT.

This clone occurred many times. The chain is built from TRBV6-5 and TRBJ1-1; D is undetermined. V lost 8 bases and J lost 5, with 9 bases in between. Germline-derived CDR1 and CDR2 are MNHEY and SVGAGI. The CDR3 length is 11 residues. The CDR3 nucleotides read TGTGCCAGCGCTCGAGGAACTGAAGCTTTCTTT. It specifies CASARGTEAFF.

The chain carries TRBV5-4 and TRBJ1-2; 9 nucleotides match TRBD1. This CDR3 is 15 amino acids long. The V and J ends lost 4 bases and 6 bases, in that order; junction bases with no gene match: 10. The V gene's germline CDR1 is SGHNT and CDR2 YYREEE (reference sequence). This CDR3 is CASSGQGILGDGYTF. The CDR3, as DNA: TGTGCCAGCAGCGGACAGGGGATATTAGGAGATGGCTACACCTTC.

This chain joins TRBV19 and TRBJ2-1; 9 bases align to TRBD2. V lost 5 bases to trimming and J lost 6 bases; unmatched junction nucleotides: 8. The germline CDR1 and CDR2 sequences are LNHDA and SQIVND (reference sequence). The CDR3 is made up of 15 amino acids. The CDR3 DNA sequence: TGTGCCAGTAGTGAGTCGCGGGAGGGTCCCAATGAGCAGTTCTTC. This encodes CASSESREGPNEQFF. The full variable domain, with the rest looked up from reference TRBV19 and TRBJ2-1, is DGGITQSPKYLFRKEGQNVTLSCEQNLNHDAMYWYRQDPGQGLRLIYYSQIVNDFQKGDIAEGYSVSREKKESFPLTVTSAQKNPTAFYLCASSESREGPNEQFFGPGTRLTVL.

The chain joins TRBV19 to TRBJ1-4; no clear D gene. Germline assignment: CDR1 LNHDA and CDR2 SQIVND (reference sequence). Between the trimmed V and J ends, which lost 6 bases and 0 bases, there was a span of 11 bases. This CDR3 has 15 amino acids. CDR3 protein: CASRQFSATNEKLFF. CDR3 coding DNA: TGTGCCAGTAGACAGTTTTCAGCAACTAATGAAAAACTGTTTTTT.

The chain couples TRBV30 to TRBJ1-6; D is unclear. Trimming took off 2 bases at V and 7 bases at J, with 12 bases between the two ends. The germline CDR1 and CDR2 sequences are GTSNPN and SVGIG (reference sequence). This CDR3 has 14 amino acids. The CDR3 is CAWSLGVKNSPLHF. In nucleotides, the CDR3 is TGTGCCTGGAGTCTCGGGGTGAAAAATTCACCCCTCCACTTT.

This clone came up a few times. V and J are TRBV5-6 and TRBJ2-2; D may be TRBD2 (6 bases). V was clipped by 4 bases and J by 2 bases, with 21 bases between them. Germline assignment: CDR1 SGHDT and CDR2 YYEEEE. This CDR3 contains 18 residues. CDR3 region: CASSPNAQLAPNTGELFF. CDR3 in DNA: TGTGCCAGCAGCCCAAACGCCCAACTAGCCCCCAACACCGGGGAGCTGTTTTTT.

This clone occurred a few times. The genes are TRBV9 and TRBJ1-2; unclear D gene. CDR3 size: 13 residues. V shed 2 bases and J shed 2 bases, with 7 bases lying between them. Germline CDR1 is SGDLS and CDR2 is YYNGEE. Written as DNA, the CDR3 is TGTGCCAGCAGCGTGGCACCCAACTATGGCTACACCTTC. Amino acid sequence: CASSVAPNYGYTF.

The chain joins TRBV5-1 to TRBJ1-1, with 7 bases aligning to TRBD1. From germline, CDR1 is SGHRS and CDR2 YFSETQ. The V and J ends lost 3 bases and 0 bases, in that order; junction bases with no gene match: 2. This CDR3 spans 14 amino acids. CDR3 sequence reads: CASSSQGMNTEAFF. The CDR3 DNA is TGCGCCAGCAGCTCACAGGGGATGAACACTGAAGCTTTCTTT.

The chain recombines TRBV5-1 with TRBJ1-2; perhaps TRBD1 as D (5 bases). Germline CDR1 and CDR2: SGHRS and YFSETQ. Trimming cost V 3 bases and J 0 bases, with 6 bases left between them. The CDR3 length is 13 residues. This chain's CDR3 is CASSWGANYGYTF. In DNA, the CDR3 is TGCGCCAGCAGCTGGGGGGCTAACTATGGCTACACCTTC.

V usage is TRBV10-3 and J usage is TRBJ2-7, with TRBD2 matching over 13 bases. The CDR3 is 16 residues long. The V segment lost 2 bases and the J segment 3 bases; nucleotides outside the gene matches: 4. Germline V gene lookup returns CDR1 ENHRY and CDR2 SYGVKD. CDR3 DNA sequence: TGTGCCATCAGTGAGGGGACTAGCGGGGTCTACTACGAGCAGTACTTC. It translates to CAISEGTSGVYYEQYF.

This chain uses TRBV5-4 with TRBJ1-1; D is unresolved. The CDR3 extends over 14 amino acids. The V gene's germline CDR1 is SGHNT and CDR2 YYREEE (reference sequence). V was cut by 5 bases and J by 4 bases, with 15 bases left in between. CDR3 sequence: CASREDSASTEAFF. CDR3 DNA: TGTGCCAGCAGGGAGGACTCCGCGTCCACTGAAGCTTTCTTT.

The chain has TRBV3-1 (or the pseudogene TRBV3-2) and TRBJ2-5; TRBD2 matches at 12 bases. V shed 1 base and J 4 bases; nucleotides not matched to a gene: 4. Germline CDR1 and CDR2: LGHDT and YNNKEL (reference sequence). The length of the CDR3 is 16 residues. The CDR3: CASSQALTSGGETQYF. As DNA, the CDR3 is TGTGCCAGCAGCCAAGCACTGACTAGCGGGGGAGAGACCCAGTACTTC.

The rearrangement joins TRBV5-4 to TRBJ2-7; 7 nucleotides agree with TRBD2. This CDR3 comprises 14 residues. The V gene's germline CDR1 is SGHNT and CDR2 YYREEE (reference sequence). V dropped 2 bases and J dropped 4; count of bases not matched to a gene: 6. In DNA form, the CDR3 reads TGTGCCAGCAGCTTCGCGGGAGCGGTTTACGAGCAGTACTTC. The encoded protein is CASSFAGAVYEQYF.

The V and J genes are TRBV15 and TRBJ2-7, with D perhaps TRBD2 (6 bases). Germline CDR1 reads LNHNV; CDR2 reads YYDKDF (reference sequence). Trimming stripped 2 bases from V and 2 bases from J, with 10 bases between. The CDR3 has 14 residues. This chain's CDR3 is CATSRRGKTYEQYF. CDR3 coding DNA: TGTGCCACCAGCAGACGGGGGAAAACCTACGAGCAGTACTTC.

The CDR3 spells CASSAGTHNTEAFF. The CDR3 DNA is TGTGCCAGCAGCGCCGGGACACATAACACTGAAGCTTTCTTT. This chain uses TRBV9 with TRBJ1-1, with D possibly matching TRBD1 (6 bases). V lost 3 bases to trimming and J lost 2 bases, with 11 bases between them. Germline V gives CDR1 SGDLS, CDR2 YYNGEE. The length of the CDR3 is 14 residues.

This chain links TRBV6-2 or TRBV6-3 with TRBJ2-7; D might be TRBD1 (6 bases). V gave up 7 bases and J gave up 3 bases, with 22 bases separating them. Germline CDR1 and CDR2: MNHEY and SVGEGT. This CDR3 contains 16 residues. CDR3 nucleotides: TGTGCCAGCACCCCCCCAGGGGAAGGGAAAGTCTACGAGCAGTACTTC. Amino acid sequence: CASTPPGEGKVYEQYF.